These T cell receptor beta chains were read from a single sample in a study of CD8+ T cells in alopecia areata. Sequencing was performed with immunoSEQ multiplex PCR; in TCRdb, only in-frame clones are kept and a portion is missing. This sample carries more than 90,000 clones, under 60% of them seen once, and the ten largest clones take 9.5% to 15%. Sequencing used CD8+ T cells sorted from blood, obtained at week 24, from a patient treated with tofacitinib. These receptors were obtained from a human donor with alopecia areata. Each CDR3 is given with its conserved first and last residue. The D gene is left open where the match is weak. Only some rows state a clone size, as once, few, many or a class for expanded clones.

TRBV2	16	-	few	TRBJ2-7	TGTGCCAGCAGCACGAACGGGGCTAGGAGGTCCTACGAGCAGTACTTC	CASSTNGARRSYEQYF
TRBV4-3	16	-	-	TRBJ1-4	TGCGCCAGCAGCCAAGATCGAGTAGGGGTACGAGAAAAACTGTTTTTT	CASSQDRVGVREKLFF
TRBV9	13	-	once	TRBJ2-7	TGTGCCAGCAGCGTCGGCTCGCCCTACGAGCAGTACTTC	CASSVGSPYEQYF
TRBV6-4	14	-	many	TRBJ1-2	TGTGCCAGCAGTGAAGGTGACAGTAACTATGGCTACACCTTC	CASSEGDSNYGYTF
TRBV9	12	-	-	TRBJ2-5	TGTGCCAGCAGCGTAGAAGGAGAGACCCAGTACTTC	CASSVEGETQYF
TRBV5-1	16	TRBD1	-	TRBJ1-3	TGCGCCAGCAGCATGCACAGGGGGTACTCTGGAAACACCATATATTTT	CASSMHRGYSGNTIYF
TRBV29-1	15	TRBD1	few	TRBJ2-1	TGCAGCGTTGAGACTGACAGGGACAGGTTTTTTGAGCAGTTCTTC	CSVETDRDRFFEQFF
TRBV5-6	16	TRBD2	once	TRBJ2-2	TGTGCCAGCAGCTTGGAAACAGCGGGGTACACCGGGGAGCTGTTTTTT	CASSLETAGYTGELFF
TRBV6-5	15	TRBD1	-	TRBJ1-1	TGTGCCAGCTCCGACAGGGGACAGGCCTACACTGAAGCTTTCTTT	CASSDRGQAYTEAFF
TRBV19	14	TRBD1	-	TRBJ2-2	TGTGCCAGTATGGACAGGGGCGGCACCGGGGAGCTGTTTTTT	CASMDRGGTGELFF
TRBV29-1	14	-	few	TRBJ1-2	TGCAGCGTTTCGGACCCGCTTACCCACGGCGGCTACACCTTC	CSVSDPLTHGGYTF
TRBV27	15	-	-	TRBJ1-5	TGTGCCAGCACTCTAACCGGGTATAGCAATCAGCCCCAGCATTTT	CASTLTGYSNQPQHF